A selection of T cell receptor beta chains follows, all from one sample in a study of OX40 agonist ivuxolimab in advanced cancers. Profiled with immunoSEQ multiplex PCR; TCRdb holds only in-frame clones, not every one. The sample shows more than 65,000 clones, more than 75% of them seen only once. The sample here was CD4+ or CD8+ T cells sorted from blood, taken in a trial of the OX40 agonist ivuxolimab. The receptors originated from an adult with an advanced solid tumor such as melanoma, head and neck, liver or kidney cancer. The CDR3 runs from the conserved cysteine through the conserved F or W. A D gene is named only where the DNA matches it firmly.

v_gene	d_gene	j_gene	CDR3aa
TRBV7-9	TRBD2	TRBJ2-1	CASSLDGGRAPYNEQFF
TRBV7-8	NA	TRBJ1-2	CASSLNRDGHGYTF
TRBV5-6	TRBD1	TRBJ2-2	CASSPDTGGTGELFF
TRBV19	NA	TRBJ1-1	CASYRSGTVNTEAFF
TRBV5-1	NA	TRBJ1-4	CASSLSSRGTEKLFF
TRBV18	NA	TRBJ2-7	CASSLQRYEQYF
TRBV6-5	NA	TRBJ1-2	CASSYSGGNGYGYTF
TRBV7-9	NA	TRBJ1-6	CASSLVRGKATAPLHF
TRBV18	NA	TRBJ2-3	CASSNGRSTDTQYF
TRBV7-2	NA	TRBJ2-1	CASSLVGAGDEQFF
TRBV7-9	TRBD1	TRBJ1-4	CASSRRTGATNEKLFF
TRBV21-1	NA	TRBJ1-2	CASSKYRGHLGYTF
TRBV5-4	NA	TRBJ1-1	CASSLITSGTEAFF
TRBV27	NA	NA	CASSPLTRGPYEQYF
TRBV29-1	NA	TRBJ1-2	CSVEDSWDTLYGYTF
TRBV7-9	NA	TRBJ1-3	CASSDSGNTIYF
TRBV27	TRBD1	TRBJ1-1	CASRPWDRRNTEAFF
TRBV10-3	TRBD2	TRBJ2-1	CAISDLAGGRNEQFF
TRBV5-6	NA	TRBJ2-5	CASSGQSETQYF
TRBV7-8	TRBD2	TRBJ2-3	CASSSHRTSGSSTDTQYF